These 2 T cell receptor beta chains were sequenced from one sample in a study of response to subunit inactivated influenza vaccine. Each CDR3 protein is one row after TCRdb ran MiXCR on the RT-PCR reads. The sample records hundreds of thousands of distinct CDR3 sequences, 7.6% being singletons. The starting material was PBMCs from blood, obtained less than 25 months after vaccination. The receptors were gathered from a man between 50 and 75 years old who received an inactivated influenza vaccine.

In this sample, this clonotype turned up a few times. This chain connects TRBV7-2 to TRBJ2-2; D is unclear. CDR3 size: 14 residues. Trimming took off 1 base at V and 6 bases at J, with 9 bases between the two ends. Germline V gene lookup returns CDR1 SGHTA and CDR2 FQGNSA. The CDR3 nucleotides are TGTGCCAGCAGCTTAGAAGTTTCTCCCGGGGAGCTGTTTTTT. Amino acid sequence: CASSLEVSPGELFF.

The J gene is TRBJ2-7, the V gene TRBV28, with D tentatively TRBD1 (6 bases). This CDR3 is built from 14 residues. V shed 5 bases and J shed 3 bases, with 14 bases lying between them. Germline V gene sequence: CDR1 MDHEN, CDR2 SYDVKM. CDR3 DNA sequence: TGTGCCAGCAGTCTACGGACAGATTACTACGAGCAGTACTTC. Translated, it gives CASSLRTDYYEQYF.